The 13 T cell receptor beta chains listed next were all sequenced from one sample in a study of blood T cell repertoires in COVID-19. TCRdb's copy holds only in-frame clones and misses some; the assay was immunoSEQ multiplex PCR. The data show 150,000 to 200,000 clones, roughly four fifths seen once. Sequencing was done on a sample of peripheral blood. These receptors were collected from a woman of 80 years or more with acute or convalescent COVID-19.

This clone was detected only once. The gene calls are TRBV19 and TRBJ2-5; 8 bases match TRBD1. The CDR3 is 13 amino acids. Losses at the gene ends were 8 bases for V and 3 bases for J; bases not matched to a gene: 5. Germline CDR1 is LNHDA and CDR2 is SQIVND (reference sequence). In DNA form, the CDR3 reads TGTGCCAGTGGAAGGGGACAGGAAGAGACCCAGTACTTC. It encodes CASGRGQEETQYF.

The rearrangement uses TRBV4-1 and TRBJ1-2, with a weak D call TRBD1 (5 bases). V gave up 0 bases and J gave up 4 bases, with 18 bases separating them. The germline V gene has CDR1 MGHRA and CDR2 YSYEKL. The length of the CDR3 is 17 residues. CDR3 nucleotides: TGCGCCAGCAGCCAAGATCCCGGGACTTTAGGAAGCTATGGCTACACCTTC. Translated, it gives CASSQDPGTLGSYGYTF.

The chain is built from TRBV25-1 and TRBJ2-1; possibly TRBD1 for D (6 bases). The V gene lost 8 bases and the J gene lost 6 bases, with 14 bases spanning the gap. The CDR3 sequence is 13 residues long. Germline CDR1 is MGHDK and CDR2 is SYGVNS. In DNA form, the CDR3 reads TGTGCCAGCGCCCCGGGACACCGCAATGAGCAGTTCTTC. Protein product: CASAPGHRNEQFF.

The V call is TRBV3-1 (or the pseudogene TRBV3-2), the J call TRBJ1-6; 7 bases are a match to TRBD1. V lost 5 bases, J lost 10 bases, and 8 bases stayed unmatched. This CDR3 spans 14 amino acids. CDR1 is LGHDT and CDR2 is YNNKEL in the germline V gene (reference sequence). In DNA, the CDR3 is TGTGCCAGCAGCTTAGAGACAGGGCTCTCACCCCTCCACTTT. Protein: CASSLETGLSPLHF.

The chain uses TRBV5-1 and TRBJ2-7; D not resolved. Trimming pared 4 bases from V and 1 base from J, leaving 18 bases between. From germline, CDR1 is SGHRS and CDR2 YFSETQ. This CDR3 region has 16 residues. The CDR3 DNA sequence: TGCGCCAGCAGCCAACCAAGACAAGGAATTTCCTACGAGCAGTACTTC. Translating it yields CASSQPRQGISYEQYF.

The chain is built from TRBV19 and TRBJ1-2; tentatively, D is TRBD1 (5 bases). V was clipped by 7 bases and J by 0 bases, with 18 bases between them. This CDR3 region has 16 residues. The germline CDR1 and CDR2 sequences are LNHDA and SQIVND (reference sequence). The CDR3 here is CASTRQNRRTNYGYTF. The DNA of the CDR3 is TGTGCCAGTACCCGCCAAAACAGGCGAACTAACTATGGCTACACCTTC.

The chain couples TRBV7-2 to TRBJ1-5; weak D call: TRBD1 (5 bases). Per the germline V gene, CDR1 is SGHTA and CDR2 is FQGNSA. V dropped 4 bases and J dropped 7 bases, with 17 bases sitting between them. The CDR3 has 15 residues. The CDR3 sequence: CASSWGWGVEQPQHF. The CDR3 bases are TGTGCCAGCAGCTGGGGGTGGGGGGTTGAACAGCCCCAGCATTTT.

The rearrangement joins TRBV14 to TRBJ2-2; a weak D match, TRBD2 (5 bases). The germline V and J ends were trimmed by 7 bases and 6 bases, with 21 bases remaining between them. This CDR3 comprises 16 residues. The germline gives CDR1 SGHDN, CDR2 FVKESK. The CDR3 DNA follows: TGTGCCAGCACCCCCCGGGGATCCACCCGTTCCGGGGAGCTGTTTTTT. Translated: CASTPRGSTRSGELFF. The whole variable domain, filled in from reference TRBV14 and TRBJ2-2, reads EAGVTQFPSHSVIEKGQTVTLRCDPISGHDNLYWYRRVMGKEIKFLLHFVKESKQDESGMPNNRFLAERTGGTYSTLKVQPAELEDSGVYFCASTPRGSTRSGELFFGEGSRLTVL.

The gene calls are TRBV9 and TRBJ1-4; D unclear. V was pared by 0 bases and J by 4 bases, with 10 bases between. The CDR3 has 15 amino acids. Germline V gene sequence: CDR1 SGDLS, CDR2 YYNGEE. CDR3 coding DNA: TGTGCCAGCAGCGTAGCGCTCTCGGGTAATGAAAAACTGTTTTTT. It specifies CASSVALSGNEKLFF.

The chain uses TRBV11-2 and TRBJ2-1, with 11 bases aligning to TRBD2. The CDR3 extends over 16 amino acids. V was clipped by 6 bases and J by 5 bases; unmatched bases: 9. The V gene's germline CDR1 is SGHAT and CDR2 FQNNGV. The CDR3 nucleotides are TGTGCCAGCAGTCCCACTAGCGGGAGATCCCACAATGAGCAGTTCTTC. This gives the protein CASSPTSGRSHNEQFF.

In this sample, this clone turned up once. CDR3 residues: CASSQDRWAGDSGNTIYF. CDR3 DNA sequence: TGTGCCAGCAGCCAAGATAGGTGGGCAGGCGACTCTGGAAACACCATATATTTT. V and J are TRBV3-1 (or the pseudogene TRBV3-2) and TRBJ1-3, with unresolved D. Trimming removed 0 bases from V and 0 bases from J, with 15 bases in between. Germline assignment: CDR1 LGHDT and CDR2 YNNKEL (reference sequence). This CDR3 contains 18 residues.

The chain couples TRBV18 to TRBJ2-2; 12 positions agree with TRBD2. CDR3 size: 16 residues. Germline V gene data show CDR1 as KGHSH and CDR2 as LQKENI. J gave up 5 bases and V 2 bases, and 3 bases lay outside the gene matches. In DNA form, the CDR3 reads TGTGCCAGCTCACCAGGACTAGCGGGAATTACCGGGGAGCTGTTTTTT. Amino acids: CASSPGLAGITGELFF.

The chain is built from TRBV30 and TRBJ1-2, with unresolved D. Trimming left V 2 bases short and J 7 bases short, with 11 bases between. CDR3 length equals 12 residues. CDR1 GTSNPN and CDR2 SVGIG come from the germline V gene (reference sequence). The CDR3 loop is CAWSRQEGGYTF. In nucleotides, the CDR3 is TGTGCCTGGAGTCGTCAGGAGGGTGGCTACACCTTC. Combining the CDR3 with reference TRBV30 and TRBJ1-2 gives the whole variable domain SQTIHQWPATLVQPVGSPLSLECTVEGTSNPNLYWYRQAAGRGLQLLFYSVGIGQISSEVPQNLSASRPQDRQFILSSKKLLLSDSGFYLCAWSRQEGGYTFGSGTRLTVV.